Sequencing of this T cell receptor beta chain was carried out in a study of CD8+CD57+ T cells in acquired aplastic anemia. As for the study in general: Sorted cells (CD4+ and CD8+) yielded DNA amounts that averaged roughly 3 ug.

Study results and caveats: The same twenty-nine CD8+ CDR3 sequences occurred in patients and in controls.

CDR1 and CDR2 (germline): WNHNN, SYGVQD (reference sequence). There are 13 residues in the CDR3. The germline V and J ends were trimmed by 4 bases and 6 bases, with 13 bases remaining between them. At least ten counts were recorded for this clonotype. The target antigen is unknown. TCR beta VDJ and CDR3 profiles were obtained from a genomic DNA template. TCRdb fed the reads into MiXCR, producing one record per CDR3 protein. Here the sample spans around 250,000 distinct CDR3 sequences, 50% to 70% being singletons. The chain links TRBV10-1 to TRBJ2-7, with a tentative D call TRBD1 (5 bases). Input material: sorted CD4+, CD8+, or CD8+CD57+ T cells (not recorded which) from PBMCs. This clonotype was obtained from a human donor with severe aplastic anemia or a healthy control (not recorded which). The CDR3 DNA reads as TGCGCCAGCAGTGGAGACAGTTCGCCCGAGCAGTACTTC. Residues: CASSGDSSPEQYF.